This is a list of T cell receptor beta chains from one sample in a study of cytomegalovirus exposure and HLA in healthy donors. Only in-frame clones appear in the TCRdb table, and some are missing; sequencing was by immunoSEQ multiplex PCR. The sample contains about 40,000 clones, 55% to 75% of which appear only once. Input material: PBMCs. The receptors stem from a man between 45 and 60 years old in good health and CMV-seropositive. The CDR3 runs from the conserved cysteine through the conserved F or W. The D gene is left open where the match is weak. A row's size may be missing; if present it is once, few, many or a size class.

TRBJ1-2,.,TRBV6-5,.,CASSSQRLGNYGYTF,TGTGCCAGCAGCTCCCAACGCCTCGGGAACTATGGCTACACCTTC
TRBJ1-5,.,TRBV19,.,CASNKLGSSSNQPQHF,TGTGCCAGTAACAAACTGGGGAGTTCTAGCAATCAGCCCCAGCATTTT
TRBJ1-1,TRBD1,TRBV6-5,few,CASSYSGTGLNTEAFF,TGTGCCAGCAGTTACTCCGGGACAGGCTTGAACACTGAAGCTTTCTTT
TRBJ1-2,TRBD1,TRBV5-1,once,CASSVGTALSSGYTF,TGCGCCAGCAGCGTGGGGACAGCCCTCTCGAGTGGCTACACCTTC
TRBJ1-2,.,TRBV7-2,.,CASSLTVTNYGYTF,TGTGCCAGCAGCTTGACAGTAACTAACTATGGCTACACCTTC
TRBJ1-1,TRBD1,TRBV5-1,few,CASSESQGRYAEAFF,TGCGCCAGCAGCGAATCACAGGGGCGATATGCTGAAGCTTTCTTT
TRBJ1-1,.,TRBV7-3,.,CASSPGSGGAEAFF,TGTGCCAGCAGCCCCGGGTCCGGCGGCGCTGAAGCTTTCTTT
TRBJ1-1,.,TRBV27,.,CASIHGGGTEAFF,TGTGCCAGCATCCACGGGGGGGGCACTGAAGCTTTCTTT
TRBJ2-7,TRBD2,TRBV15,.,CATSRVAGAYEQYF,TGTGCCACCAGCAGGGTAGCGGGGGCCTACGAGCAGTACTTC
TRBJ2-7,TRBD2,TRBV18,few,CASSPPGLAGGSYEQYF,TGTGCCAGCTCACCTCCTGGACTAGCGGGGGGTTCCTACGAGCAGTACTTC
TRBJ2-2,.,TRBV7-9,few,CASSQQAGELFF,TGTGCCAGCAGCCAACAGGCAGGGGAGCTGTTTTTT
TRBJ1-4,.,TRBV6-1,.,CASRGATNEKLFF,TGTGCCAGCAGGGGGGCCACTAATGAAAAACTGTTTTTT
TRBJ1-2,.,TRBV2,.,CASSDPGLDLGGYTF,TGTGCCAGCAGTGACCCAGGGTTGGATCTGGGTGGCTACACCTTC
TRBJ1-2,.,TRBV5-6,.,CASSTDSHYGYTF,TGTGCCAGCAGTACCGACAGTCACTATGGCTACACCTTC
TRBJ2-5,.,TRBV7-3,medium-sized,CASSLTWRETQYF,TGTGCCAGCAGCTTAACCTGGCGGGAGACCCAGTACTTC
TRBJ1-1,.,TRBV7-9,few,CASSQDSSGLTEAFF,TGTGCCAGCAGCCAAGACAGCAGTGGGCTCACTGAAGCTTTCTTT
TRBJ2-1,.,TRBV18,.,CASSQYVDNEQFF,TGTGCCAGCTCACAATACGTAGACAATGAGCAGTTCTTC
TRBJ2-5,.,TRBV4-3,.,CASSRDNKETQYF,TGCGCCAGCAGCCGGGACAACAAAGAGACCCAGTACTTC
TRBJ1-1,.,TRBV9,.,CASSGGTGKDTEAFF,TGTGCCAGCAGCGGTGGCACAGGGAAGGACACTGAAGCTTTCTTT
TRBJ1-5,.,TRBV10-2,few,CASSESERNQPQHF,TGCGCCAGCAGTGAGTCCGAGAGAAATCAGCCCCAGCATTTT
TRBJ1-2,.,TRBV29-1,.,CSVAWQANYGYTF,TGCAGCGTTGCTTGGCAGGCAAACTATGGCTACACCTTC
TRBJ2-5,.,TRBV11-3,.,CASSLNLQSGPAGETQYF,TGTGCCAGCAGCTTAAACCTACAGAGTGGACCCGCGGGTGAGACCCAGTACTTC
TRBJ1-1,.,TRBV5-1,.,CASSLVGRNPEAFF,TGCGCCAGCAGCTTGGTGGGGAGGAACCCTGAAGCTTTCTTT
TRBJ2-5,.,TRBV5-1,.,CASSLNPGRTQETQYF,TGCGCCAGCAGCTTGAATCCAGGGCGAACACAAGAGACCCAGTACTTC
TRBJ2-7,TRBD2,TRBV6-1,.,CASRPGLAFYEQYF,TGTGCCAGCAGGCCGGGACTAGCTTTTTACGAGCAGTACTTC
TRBJ1-2,.,TRBV20-1,.,CRGGGNYGYTF,TGCAGGGGCGGGGGAAACTATGGCTACACCTTC
TRBJ1-2,TRBD1,TRBV27,once,CASSRWDSLGYTF,TGTGCCAGCAGTCGCTGGGACAGTTTAGGCTACACCTTC
TRBJ1-2,.,TRBV2,.,CASSLQDWQGYTF,TGTGCCAGCAGCCTACAGGATTGGCAGGGCTACACCTTC
TRBJ2-3,.,TRBV5-1,.,CASSQGIGTDTQYF,TGCGCCAGCAGTCAGGGGATCGGCACAGATACGCAGTATTTT
TRBJ1-2,.,TRBV6-5,.,CASSPPGGADYGYTF,TGTGCCAGCAGTCCCCCCGGCGGGGCGGACTATGGCTACACCTTC
TRBJ2-1,TRBD1,TRBV7-9,.,CASSWTGHHEQFF,TGTGCCAGCAGCTGGACAGGGCACCATGAGCAGTTCTTC
TRBJ1-2,.,TRBV4-2,.,CASSQDFGGVGYTF,TGTGCCAGCAGCCAAGACTTTGGGGGGGTCGGCTACACCTTC
TRBJ2-2,.,TRBV7-2,.,CASSLVQGNTGELFF,TGTGCCAGCAGCTTAGTACAGGGGAACACCGGGGAGCTGTTTTTT
TRBJ2-2,.,TRBV11-3,.,CASSSGPSSGAGELFF,TGTGCCAGCAGCTCGGGGCCCTCATCGGGGGCCGGGGAGCTGTTTTTT
TRBJ1-2,.,TRBV25-1,.,CASSESKRLYGYTF,TGTGCCAGCAGTGAATCGAAACGTCTATATGGCTACACCTTC
TRBJ1-1,.,TRBV7-2,.,CASSPSLLNTEAFF,TGTGCCAGCAGCCCGAGCCTGTTGAACACTGAAGCTTTCTTT
TRBJ2-4,.,TRBV5-6,few,CASTGAKNIQYF,TGTGCCTCCACAGGGGCCAAAAACATTCAGTACTTC
TRBJ1-2,.,TRBV28,.,CATTDANYGYTF,TGTGCCACCACAGACGCTAACTATGGCTACACCTTC
TRBJ2-2,.,TRBV14,many,CASSQVNIGELFF,TGTGCCAGCAGCCAAGTCAACATCGGGGAGCTGTTTTTT
TRBJ1-6,.,TRBV19,.,CASSMERGSNSPLHF,TGTGCCAGTAGTATGGAAAGGGGTAGCAATTCACCCCTCCACTTT
TRBJ2-5,TRBD1,TRBV11-2,.,CASSFLGTEETQYF,TGTGCCAGCAGCTTCCTCGGGACAGAAGAGACCCAGTACTTC
TRBJ1-2,.,TRBV25-1,.,CASSSPQGLGYTF,TGTGCCAGCAGTAGTCCACAGGGTCTTGGCTACACCTTC
TRBJ2-6,TRBD1,TRBV4-2,few,CASRDSGTGGSGANVLTF,TGTGCCAGCAGAGACAGTGGGACAGGGGGCTCTGGGGCCAACGTCCTGACTTTC
TRBJ1-2,TRBD1,TRBV27,.,CASRISQGGYGYTF,TGTGCCAGCAGGATATCACAGGGGGGCTATGGCTACACCTTC
TRBJ2-5,TRBD2,TRBV4-3,.,CASSPGLAGGETQYF,TGCGCCAGCAGCCCCGGACTAGCGGGGGGTGAGACCCAGTACTTC
TRBJ2-5,TRBD1,TRBV6-5,few,CASSYSGQQETQYF,TGTGCCAGCAGTTACTCGGGACAGCAAGAGACCCAGTACTTC
TRBJ2-3,TRBD2,TRBV7-3,.,CASNSGGTDTQYF,TGTGCCAGCAATTCGGGGGGGACAGATACGCAGTATTTT
TRBJ1-4,TRBD1,TRBV6-5,once,CASSYGTGVNEKLFF,TGTGCCAGCAGTTACGGGACAGGGGTTAATGAAAAACTGTTTTTT
TRBJ2-3,.,TRBV7-3,once,CASSLADTQYF,TGTGCCAGCAGTTTAGCGGATACGCAGTATTTT
TRBJ1-2,TRBD1,TRBV29-1,.,CSAKDGQGRLYGYTF,TGCAGCGCCAAGGACGGACAGGGGCGGCTCTATGGCTACACCTTC
TRBJ1-4,TRBD1,TRBV7-9,few,CASSLTGGGEKLFF,TGTGCCAGCAGCCTGACAGGGGGCGGTGAAAAACTGTTTTTT
TRBJ2-7,TRBD2,TRBV20-1,.,CSARTSYEQYF,TGCAGTGCAAGGACTAGCTACGAGCAGTACTTC
TRBJ1-4,.,TRBV4-2,.,CASSQERGATNEKLFF,TGTGCCAGCAGCCAAGAACGGGGTGCAACTAATGAAAAACTGTTTTTT